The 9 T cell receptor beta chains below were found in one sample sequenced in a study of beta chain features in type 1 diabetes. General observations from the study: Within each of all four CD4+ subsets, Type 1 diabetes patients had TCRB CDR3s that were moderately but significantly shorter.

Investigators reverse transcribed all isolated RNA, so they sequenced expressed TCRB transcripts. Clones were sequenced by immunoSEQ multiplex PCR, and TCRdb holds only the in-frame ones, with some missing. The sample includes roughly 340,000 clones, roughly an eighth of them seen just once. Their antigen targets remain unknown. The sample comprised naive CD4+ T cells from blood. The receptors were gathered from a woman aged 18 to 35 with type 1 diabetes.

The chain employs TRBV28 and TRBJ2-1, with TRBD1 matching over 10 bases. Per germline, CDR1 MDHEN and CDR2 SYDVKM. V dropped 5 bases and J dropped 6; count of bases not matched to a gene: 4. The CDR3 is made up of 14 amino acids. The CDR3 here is CASSGGQGFNEQFF. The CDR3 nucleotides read TGTGCCAGCAGTGGGGGACAGGGGTTCAATGAGCAGTTCTTC.

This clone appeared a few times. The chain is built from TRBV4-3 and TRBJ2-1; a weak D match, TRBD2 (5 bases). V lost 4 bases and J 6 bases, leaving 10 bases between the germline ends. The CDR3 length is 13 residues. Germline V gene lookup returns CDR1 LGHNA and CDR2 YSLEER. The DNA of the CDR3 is TGCGCCAGCAGCCCCCACCGGGGCAATGAGCAGTTCTTC. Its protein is CASSPHRGNEQFF.

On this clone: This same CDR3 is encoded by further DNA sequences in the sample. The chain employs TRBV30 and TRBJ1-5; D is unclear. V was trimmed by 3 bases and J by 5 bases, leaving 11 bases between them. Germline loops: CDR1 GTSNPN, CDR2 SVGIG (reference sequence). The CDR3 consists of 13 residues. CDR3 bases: TGTGCCTGGAGCCCAGGCCGCGATCAGCCCCAGCATTTT. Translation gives CAWSPGRDQPQHF.

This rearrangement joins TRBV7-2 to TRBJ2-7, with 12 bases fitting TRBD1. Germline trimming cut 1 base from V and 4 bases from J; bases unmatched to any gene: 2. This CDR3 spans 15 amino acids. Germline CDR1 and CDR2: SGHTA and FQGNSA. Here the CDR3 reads CASSLEGQGAYEQYF. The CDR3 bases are TGTGCCAGCAGCTTAGAGGGACAGGGGGCGTACGAGCAGTACTTC.

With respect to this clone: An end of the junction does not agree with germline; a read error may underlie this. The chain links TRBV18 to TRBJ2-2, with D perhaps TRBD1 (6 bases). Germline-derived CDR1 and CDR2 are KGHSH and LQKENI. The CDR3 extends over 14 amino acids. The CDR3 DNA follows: TGTGCCAGCTCACTAGGACAGAGCTCCGGAGAGCTGTTTTTT. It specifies CASSLGQSSGELFF.

The CDR3 DNA sequence: TGTGCCAGCAGCTTACTGACAGGGCTACGGGGCACCGGGGAGCTGTTTTTT. Translating it yields CASSLLTGLRGTGELFF. The gene calls are TRBV7-2 and TRBJ2-2, with 7 positions matching TRBD1. Germline V gene data show CDR1 as SGHTA and CDR2 as FQGNSA. The V and J ends lost 2 bases and 4 bases, in that order; junction bases with no gene match: 10. The CDR3 extends over 17 amino acids.

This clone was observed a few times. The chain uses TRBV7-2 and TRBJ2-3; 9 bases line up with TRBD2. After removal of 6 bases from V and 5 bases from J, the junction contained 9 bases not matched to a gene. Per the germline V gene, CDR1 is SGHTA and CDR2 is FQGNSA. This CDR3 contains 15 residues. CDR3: CASSLGGGAIDTQYF. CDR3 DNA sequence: TGTGCCAGCAGTCTAGGCGGGGGGGCGATAGATACGCAGTATTTT. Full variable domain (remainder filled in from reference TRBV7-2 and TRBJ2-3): GAGVSQSPSNKVTEKGKDVELRCDPISGHTALYWYRQSLGQGLEFLIYFQGNSAPDKSGLPSDRFSAERTGGSVSTLTIQRTQQEDSAVYLCASSLGGGAIDTQYFGPGTRLTVL.

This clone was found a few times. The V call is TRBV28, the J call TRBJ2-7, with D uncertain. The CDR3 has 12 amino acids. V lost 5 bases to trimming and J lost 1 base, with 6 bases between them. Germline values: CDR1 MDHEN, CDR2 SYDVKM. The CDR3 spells CASSKASYEQYF. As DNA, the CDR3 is TGTGCCAGCAGTAAAGCTTCCTACGAGCAGTACTTC.

The CDR3 sequence: CASGGPANTGELFF. DNA of the CDR3: TGCGCCAGCGGCGGGCCAGCGAACACCGGGGAGCTGTTTTTT. The rearrangement joins TRBV5-1 to TRBJ2-2, with D maybe TRBD2 (5 bases). Germline V CDR1 and CDR2: SGHRS, YFSETQ. This CDR3 contains 14 residues. Trimming cost V 7 bases and J 0 bases, with 10 bases left between them. Full variable domain (outside the CDR3, taken from reference TRBV5-1 and TRBJ2-2): KAGVTQTPRYLIKTRGQQVTLSCSPISGHRSVSWYQQTPGQGLQFLFEYFSETQRNKGNFPGRFSGRQFSNSRSEMNVSTLELGDSALYLCASGGPANTGELFFGEGSRLTVL.